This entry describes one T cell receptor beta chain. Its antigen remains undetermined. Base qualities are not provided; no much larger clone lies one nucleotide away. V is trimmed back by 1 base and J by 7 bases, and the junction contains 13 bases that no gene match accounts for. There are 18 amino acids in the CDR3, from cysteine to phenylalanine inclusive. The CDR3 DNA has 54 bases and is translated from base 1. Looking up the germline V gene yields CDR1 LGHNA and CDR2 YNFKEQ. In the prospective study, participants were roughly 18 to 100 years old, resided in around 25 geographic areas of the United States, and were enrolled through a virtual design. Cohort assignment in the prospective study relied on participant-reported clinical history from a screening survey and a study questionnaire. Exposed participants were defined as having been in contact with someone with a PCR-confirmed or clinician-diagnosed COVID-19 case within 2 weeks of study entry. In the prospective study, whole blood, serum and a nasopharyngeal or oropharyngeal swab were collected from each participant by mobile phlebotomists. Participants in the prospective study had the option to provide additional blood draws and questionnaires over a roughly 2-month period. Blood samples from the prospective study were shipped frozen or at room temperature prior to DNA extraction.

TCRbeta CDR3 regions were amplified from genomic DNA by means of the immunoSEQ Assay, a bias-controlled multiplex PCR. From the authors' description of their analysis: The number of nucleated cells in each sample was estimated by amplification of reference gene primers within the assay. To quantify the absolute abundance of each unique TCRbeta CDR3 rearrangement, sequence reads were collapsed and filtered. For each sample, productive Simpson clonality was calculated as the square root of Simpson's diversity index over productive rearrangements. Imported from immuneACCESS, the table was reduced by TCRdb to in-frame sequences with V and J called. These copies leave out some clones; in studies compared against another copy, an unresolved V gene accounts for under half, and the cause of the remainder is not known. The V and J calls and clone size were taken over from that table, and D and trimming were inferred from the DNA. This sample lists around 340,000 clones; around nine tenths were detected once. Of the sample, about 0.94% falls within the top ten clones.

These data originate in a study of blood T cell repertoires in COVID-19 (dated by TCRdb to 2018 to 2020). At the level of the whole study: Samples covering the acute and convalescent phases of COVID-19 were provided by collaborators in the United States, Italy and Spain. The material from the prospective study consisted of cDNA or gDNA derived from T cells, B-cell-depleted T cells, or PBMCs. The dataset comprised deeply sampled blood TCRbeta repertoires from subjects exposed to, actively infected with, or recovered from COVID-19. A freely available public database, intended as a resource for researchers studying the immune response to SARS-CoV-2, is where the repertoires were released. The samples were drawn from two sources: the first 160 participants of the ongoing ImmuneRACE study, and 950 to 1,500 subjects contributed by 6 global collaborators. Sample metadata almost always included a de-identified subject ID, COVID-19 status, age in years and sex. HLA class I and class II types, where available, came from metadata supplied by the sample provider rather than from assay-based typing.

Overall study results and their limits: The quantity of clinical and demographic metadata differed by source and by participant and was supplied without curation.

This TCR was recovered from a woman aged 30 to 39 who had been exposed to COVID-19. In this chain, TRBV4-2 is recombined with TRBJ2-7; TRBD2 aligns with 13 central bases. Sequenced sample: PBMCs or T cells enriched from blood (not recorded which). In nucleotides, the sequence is TGTGCCAGCAGCCAAGTCGGGACTAGCGGGACCGACTGGGGGGAGCAGTACTTC. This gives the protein CASSQVGTSGTDWGEQYF.